This TCR beta chain was obtained from a study of T cell repertoires in cytomegalovirus infection (dated by TCRdb to about 2019). With regard to the full study: Donor HLA type was relevant to the analysis, as public TCR beta signatures indicated carriage of CMV infection together with the matching HLA type.

The sequencing machine was an Illumina HiSeq 1500. TCRdb trimmed public reads at Q25 via fastp, called clones via MiXCR and kept in-frame beta chains. All rows with the same CDR3 protein become a single entry with the most common DNA and genes. The sample yields some 240,000 distinct CDR3 sequences; 15% to 20% were counted once. The ten largest make up less than 50% of the sample. Overall results and qualifications from the work: In the ex vivo response, HLA-C-restricted CMV-specific TCR beta clonotypes were dominant, and in two of eight donors the single most frequent clonotype came from this HLA-C-restricted group. In both this cohort and an independent cohort of over 350 donors, the cumulative frequency of public TCR beta family members distinguished carriers of CMV infection plus the relevant HLA type.

After removal of 5 bases from V and 0 bases from J, the junction retains 9 bases not matched to a gene. The germline V gene specifies MDHEN as CDR1 and SYDVKM as CDR2. The CDR3 numbers 16 residues from cysteine through phenylalanine. Only the CDR3 DNA is retained, 48 bases long and in frame from the first base. This clonotype has a count of ten or more. The antigen this receptor binds is unknown. No much larger clone exists at a distance of one base, and base qualities are not known. Source material: CD8+ T cells from PBMCs. Rearrangement joined TRBV28 to TRBJ1-1; 7 middle bases align to TRBD1. The sequence was obtained from a human donor in good health (CMV status not recorded). Some clones in this sample may be carry-over from other donors' samples. The bases read TGTGCCAGCAGTCTCCGACAGGGTCTGATGAACACTGAAGCTTTCTTT. The resulting protein is CASSLRQGLMNTEAFF.